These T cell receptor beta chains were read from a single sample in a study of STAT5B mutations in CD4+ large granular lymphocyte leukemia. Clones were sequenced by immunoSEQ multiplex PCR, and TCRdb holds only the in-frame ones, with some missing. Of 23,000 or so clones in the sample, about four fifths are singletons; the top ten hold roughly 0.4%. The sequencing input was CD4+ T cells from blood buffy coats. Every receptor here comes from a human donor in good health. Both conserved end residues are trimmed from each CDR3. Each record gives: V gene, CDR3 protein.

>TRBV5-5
ASSFWVGSGETQY
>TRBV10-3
AISSDRGFSNYGYT
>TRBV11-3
ASSLDRDNEQF
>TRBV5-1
ASSLETGDGYT
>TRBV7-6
ASSLSVTQETQY
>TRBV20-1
SAGGSYGYT
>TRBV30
AWSRETLRFEAF
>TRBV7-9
ASRGGSSSTEAF
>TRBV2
ASSEAFIWAGGESSYEQY
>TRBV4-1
ASSFRTGDQPQH
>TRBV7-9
ASSLFSGREGSEQF
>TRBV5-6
ASSLGQHTGELF
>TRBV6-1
ASSEVLDTQY
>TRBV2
ASSGAGGNQPQH
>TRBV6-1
ASSAGREVYGNTIY
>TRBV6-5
ASSYSRGNTEAF
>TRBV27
ASSFLAPGTDTQY
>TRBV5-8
ASSKGQEHYEQY
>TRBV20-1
SARRADTQY
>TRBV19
ASSQTGTSYEQY
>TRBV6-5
ASSYERVEYNEQF
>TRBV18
ASSPQGPTGELF
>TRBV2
ASTPGRDGKNIQY
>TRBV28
ASSFQLAGVDEQF
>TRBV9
ASSVGTGGFSGNTIY
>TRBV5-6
ASSPRQGRGYGYT
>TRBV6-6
AIRHRGREDTEAF
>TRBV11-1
ASSLVSGGEKQF
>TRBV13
ASSLRPGQGITDTQY
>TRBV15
ATSRGGADYNEQF
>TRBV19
ASSPGSNQPQH
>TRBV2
ASNLSGDQETQY
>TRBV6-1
ASSGWARNEQF
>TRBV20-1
SARENNEQF
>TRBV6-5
ASSSGQGAHYGYT
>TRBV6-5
ASSYGRFNEQF
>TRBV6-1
ASSESPYEQY
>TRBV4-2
ASSQPPLEGTQY
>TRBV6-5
ASSRDAQGLNEQF
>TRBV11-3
ASSLDGLAGSTDTQY
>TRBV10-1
ASSEYRSNTEAF
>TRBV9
ASNRGTTGELF
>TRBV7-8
ASSTHKVGPGTGLSVYEQY
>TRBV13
ASSLEAISNTGELF